Listed here is a single T cell receptor (beta chain). The data belong to a study of T cell repertoires in cytomegalovirus infection. Looking at the study overall: Evidence of both CMV infection and a matching HLA type came from public TCR beta signatures.

TCRdb fed the reads into MiXCR, producing one record per CDR3 protein. The repertoire holds some 680,000 distinct CDR3 sequences, with 35% as singletons. Germline lookup yields CDR1 MDHEN and CDR2 SYDVKM. There are 17 residues in the CDR3. V lost 7 bases, J lost 1 base, and 11 bases stayed unmatched. Source material: PBMCs. J is TRBJ2-2 and V is TRBV28, with TRBD2 matching over 8 bases. This receptor was obtained from a human donor in good health (CMV status not recorded). Some clones in this sample may be carry-over from other donors' samples. CDR3 in DNA: TGTGCCAGCACTAAGTGGCGGGAGGCTCTGAACACCGGGGAGCTGTTTTTT. As protein: CASTKWREALNTGELFF.